The clone carrying this T cell receptor beta chain was counted at least ten times. This sample stems from a study of T cells in Graves' hyperthyroidism and ophthalmopathy. The source material, RNA transcripts, was used to amplify TCR beta CDR3 regions. First-round RT-PCR with HTBI primers amplified the TCR CDR3 region. TCRdb itself ran the multiplex PCR reads through MiXCR, one entry per CDR3 protein. The sample holds 600,000 to 650,000 distinct CDR3 sequences, 15% to 20% seen once. Per germline, CDR1 MNHEY and CDR2 SVGAGI. Trimming shortened V by 2 bases and J by 1 base, and 8 bases separated the two germline ends. The CDR3 extends over 14 amino acids.

The chain carries TRBV6-5 and TRBJ1-1; perhaps TRBD1 as D (6 bases). Input material: blood. The sequence was collected from a woman in her 30s with Graves' hyperthyroidism. Written as DNA, the CDR3 is TGTGCCAGCAGTTACATCAGGGGGAACACTGAAGCTTTCTTT. Translating gives CASSYIRGNTEAFF.